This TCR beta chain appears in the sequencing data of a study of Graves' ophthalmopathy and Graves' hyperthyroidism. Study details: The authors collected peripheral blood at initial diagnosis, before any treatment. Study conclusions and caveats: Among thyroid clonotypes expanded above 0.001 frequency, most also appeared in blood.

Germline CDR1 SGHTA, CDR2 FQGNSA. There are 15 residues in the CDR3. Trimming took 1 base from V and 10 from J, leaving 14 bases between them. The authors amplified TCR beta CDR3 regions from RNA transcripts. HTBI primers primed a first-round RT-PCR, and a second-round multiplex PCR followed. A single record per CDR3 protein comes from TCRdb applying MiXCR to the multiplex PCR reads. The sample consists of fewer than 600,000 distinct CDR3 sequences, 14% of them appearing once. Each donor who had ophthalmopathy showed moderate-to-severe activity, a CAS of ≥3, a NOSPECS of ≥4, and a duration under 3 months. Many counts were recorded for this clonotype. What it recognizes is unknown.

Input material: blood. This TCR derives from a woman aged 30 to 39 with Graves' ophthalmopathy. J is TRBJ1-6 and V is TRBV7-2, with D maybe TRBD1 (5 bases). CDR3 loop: CASSLDPGTFSPLHF. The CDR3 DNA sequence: TGTGCCAGCAGCTTAGACCCCGGGACTTTCTCACCCCTCCACTTT. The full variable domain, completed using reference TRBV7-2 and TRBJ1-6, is GAGVSQSPSNKVTEKGKDVELRCDPISGHTALYWYRQSLGQGLEFLIYFQGNSAPDKSGLPSDRFSAERTGGSVSTLTIQRTQQEDSAVYLCASSLDPGTFSPLHFGNGTRLTVT.